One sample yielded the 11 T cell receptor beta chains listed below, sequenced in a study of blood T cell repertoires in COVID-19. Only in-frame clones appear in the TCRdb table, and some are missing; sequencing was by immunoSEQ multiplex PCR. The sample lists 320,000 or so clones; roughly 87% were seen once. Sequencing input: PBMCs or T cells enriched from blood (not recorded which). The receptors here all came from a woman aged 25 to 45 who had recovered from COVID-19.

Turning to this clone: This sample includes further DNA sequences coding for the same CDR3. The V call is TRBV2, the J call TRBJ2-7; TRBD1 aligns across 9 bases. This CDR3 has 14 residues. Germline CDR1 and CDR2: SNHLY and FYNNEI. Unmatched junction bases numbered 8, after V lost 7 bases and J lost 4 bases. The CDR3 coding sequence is TGTGCCAGCACTTTGACAGGGGGAGGGTACGAGCAGTACTTC. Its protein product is CASTLTGGGYEQYF.

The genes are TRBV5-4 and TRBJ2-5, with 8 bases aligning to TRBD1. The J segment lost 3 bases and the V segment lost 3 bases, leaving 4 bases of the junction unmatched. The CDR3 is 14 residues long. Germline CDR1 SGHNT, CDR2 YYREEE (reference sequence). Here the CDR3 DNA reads TGTGCCAGCAGCTCGTACAGGGGGGAAGAGACCCAGTACTTC. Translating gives CASSSYRGEETQYF.

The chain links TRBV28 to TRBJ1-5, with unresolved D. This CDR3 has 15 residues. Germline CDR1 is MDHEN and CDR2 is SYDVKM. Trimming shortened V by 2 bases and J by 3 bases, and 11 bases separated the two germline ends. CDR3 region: CASSLPGDANQPQHF. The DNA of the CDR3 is TGTGCCAGCAGTTTACCCGGGGATGCCAATCAGCCCCAGCATTTT.

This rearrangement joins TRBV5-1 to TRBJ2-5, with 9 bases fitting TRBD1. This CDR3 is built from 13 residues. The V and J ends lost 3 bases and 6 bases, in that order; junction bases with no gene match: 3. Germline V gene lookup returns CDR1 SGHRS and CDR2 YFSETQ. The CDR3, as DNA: TGCGCCAGCAGCTACGGACAGGGGCAGACCCAGTACTTC. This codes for CASSYGQGQTQYF.

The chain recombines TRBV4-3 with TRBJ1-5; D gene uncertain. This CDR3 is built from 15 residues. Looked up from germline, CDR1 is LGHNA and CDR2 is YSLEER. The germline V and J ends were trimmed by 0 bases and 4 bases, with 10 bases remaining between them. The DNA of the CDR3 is TGCGCCAGCAGCCAAGATCCGGCAGGTAATCAGCCCCAGCATTTT. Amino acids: CASSQDPAGNQPQHF.

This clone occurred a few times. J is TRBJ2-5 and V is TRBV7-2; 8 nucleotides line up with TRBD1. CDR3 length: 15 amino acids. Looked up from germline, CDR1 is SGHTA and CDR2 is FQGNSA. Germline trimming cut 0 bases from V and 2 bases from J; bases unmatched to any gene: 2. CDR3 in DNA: TGTGCCAGCAGCTTAGCCGGACAGGGTCAAGAGACCCAGTACTTC. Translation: CASSLAGQGQETQYF.

CDR3 nucleotide sequence: TGTGCCAGCAGCTCCCCCAGGAAGCGGGGGGGCCTCGAGCAGTACTTC. This encodes CASSSPRKRGGLEQYF. The genes are TRBV11-2 and TRBJ2-7, with 10 bases that match TRBD2. Germline CDR1 SGHAT, CDR2 FQNNGV. V lost 4 bases, J lost 6 bases, and 12 bases stayed unmatched. The CDR3 has 16 amino acids.

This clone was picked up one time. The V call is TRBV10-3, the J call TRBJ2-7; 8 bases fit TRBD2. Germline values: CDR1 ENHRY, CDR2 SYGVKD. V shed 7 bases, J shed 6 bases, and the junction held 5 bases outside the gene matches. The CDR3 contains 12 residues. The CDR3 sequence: CAITSGGGEQYF. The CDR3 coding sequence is TGTGCCATCACCTCCGGGGGGGGCGAGCAGTACTTC.

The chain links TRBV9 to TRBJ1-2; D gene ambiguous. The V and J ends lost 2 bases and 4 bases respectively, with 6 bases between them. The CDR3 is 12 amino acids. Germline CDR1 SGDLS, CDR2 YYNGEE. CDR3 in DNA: TGTGCCAGCAGCGTGACGGGCTATGGCTACACCTTC. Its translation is CASSVTGYGYTF.

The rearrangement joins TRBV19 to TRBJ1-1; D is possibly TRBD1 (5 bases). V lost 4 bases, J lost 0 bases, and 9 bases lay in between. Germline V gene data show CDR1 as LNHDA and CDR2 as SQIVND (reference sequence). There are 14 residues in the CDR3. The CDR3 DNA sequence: TGTGCCAGTAGTACGACAGCCTTGAACACTGAAGCTTTCTTT. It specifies CASSTTALNTEAFF.

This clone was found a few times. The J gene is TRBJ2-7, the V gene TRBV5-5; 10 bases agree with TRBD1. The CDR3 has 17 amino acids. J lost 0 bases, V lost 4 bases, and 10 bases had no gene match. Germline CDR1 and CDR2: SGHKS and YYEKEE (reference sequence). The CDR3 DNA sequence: TGTGCCAGCAGCCCCGGGGGACAGGGGCCCGACTCCTACGAGCAGTACTTC. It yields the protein CASSPGGQGPDSYEQYF.